One TCR beta chain is described in this entry. Its specificity is not known. The sample comes from a study of CD8+ T cells in alopecia areata. General study findings and limits: With tofacitinib ongoing, many expanded lesional clones persisted in both scalp and blood.

The CDR3 is made up of 11 amino acids. Germline V CDR1 and CDR2: SQVTM, ANQGSEA. With V trimmed by 7 bases and J by 4 bases, 2 bases remained unmatched. The sample's treatment: oral pan-JAK inhibitor, 5-10 mg twice daily. Specimens obtained from alopecia areata patients comprised lesional scalp punch biopsies and peripheral blood. RNA extraction was followed by reverse transcription into cDNA, which acted as the sequencing template. Sequencing was performed with immunoSEQ multiplex PCR; in TCRdb, only in-frame clones are kept and a portion is missing. The sample yields approximately 150,000 clones, around 58% seen once.

The receptor comes from a human donor with alopecia areata. V and J are TRBV29-1 and TRBJ2-7; TRBD1 matches at 9 bases. Sequenced material: CD4+ T cells sorted from blood, taken between weeks 55 and 65, from a patient treated with tofacitinib. Written as DNA, the CDR3 is TGCAGCGCGGGACAGGGATACGAGCAGTACTTC. Protein: CSAGQGYEQYF.